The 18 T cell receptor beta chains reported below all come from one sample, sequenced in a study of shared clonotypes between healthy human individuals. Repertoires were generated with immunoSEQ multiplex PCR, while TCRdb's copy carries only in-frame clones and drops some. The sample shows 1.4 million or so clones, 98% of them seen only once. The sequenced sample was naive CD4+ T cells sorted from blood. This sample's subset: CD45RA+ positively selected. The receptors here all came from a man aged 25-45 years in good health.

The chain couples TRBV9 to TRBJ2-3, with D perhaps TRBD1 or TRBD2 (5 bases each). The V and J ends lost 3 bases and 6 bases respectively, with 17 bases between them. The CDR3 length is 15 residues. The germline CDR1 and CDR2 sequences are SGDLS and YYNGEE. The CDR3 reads CASSGGGTGADTQYF. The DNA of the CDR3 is TGTGCCAGCAGCGGAGGTGGAACCGGGGCGGATACGCAGTATTTT.

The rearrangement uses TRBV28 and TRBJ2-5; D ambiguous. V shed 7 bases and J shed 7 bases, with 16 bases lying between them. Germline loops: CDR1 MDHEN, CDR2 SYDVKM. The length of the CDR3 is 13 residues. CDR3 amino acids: CASIGRRLGTQYF. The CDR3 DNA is TGTGCCAGCATCGGACGGCGCCTAGGGACCCAGTACTTC.

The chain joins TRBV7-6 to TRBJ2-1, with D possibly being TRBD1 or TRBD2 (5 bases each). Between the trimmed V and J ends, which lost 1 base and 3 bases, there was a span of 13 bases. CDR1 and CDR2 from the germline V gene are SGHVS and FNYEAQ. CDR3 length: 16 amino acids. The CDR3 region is CASSLGRGVYYNEQFF. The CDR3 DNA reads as TGTGCCAGCAGCTTAGGCCGAGGGGTTTACTACAATGAGCAGTTCTTC.

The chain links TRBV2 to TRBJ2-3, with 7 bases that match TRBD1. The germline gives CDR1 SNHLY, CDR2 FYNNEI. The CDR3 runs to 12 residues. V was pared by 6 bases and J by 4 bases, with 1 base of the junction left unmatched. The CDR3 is CASRDRADTQYF. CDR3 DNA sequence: TGTGCCAGCAGAGACAGGGCAGATACGCAGTATTTT.

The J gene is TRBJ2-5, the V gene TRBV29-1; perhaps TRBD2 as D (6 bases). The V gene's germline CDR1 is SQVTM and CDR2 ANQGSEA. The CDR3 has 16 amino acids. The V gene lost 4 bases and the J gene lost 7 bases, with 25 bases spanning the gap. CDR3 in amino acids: CSVGMVVGFTGGTQYF. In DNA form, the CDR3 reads TGCAGCGTTGGTATGGTGGTCGGCTTCACCGGGGGGACCCAGTACTTC.

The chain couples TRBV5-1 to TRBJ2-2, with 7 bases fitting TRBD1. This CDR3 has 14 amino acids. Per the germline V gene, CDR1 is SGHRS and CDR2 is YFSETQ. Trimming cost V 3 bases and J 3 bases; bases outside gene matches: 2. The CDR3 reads CASSSGQYTGELFF. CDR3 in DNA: TGCGCCAGCAGCTCGGGACAGTACACCGGGGAGCTGTTTTTT. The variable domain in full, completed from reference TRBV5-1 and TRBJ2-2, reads KAGVTQTPRYLIKTRGQQVTLSCSPISGHRSVSWYQQTPGQGLQFLFEYFSETQRNKGNFPGRFSGRQFSNSRSEMNVSTLELGDSALYLCASSSGQYTGELFFGEGSRLTVL.

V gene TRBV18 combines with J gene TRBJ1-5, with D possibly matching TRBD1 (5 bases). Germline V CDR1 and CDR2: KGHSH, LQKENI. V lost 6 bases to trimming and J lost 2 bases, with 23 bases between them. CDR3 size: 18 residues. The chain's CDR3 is CASSPVFTGVIGNQPQHF. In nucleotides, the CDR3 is TGTGCCAGCTCCCCGGTCTTCACGGGGGTAATAGGCAATCAGCCCCAGCATTTT. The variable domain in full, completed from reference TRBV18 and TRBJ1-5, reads NAGVMQNPRHLVRRRGQEARLRCSPMKGHSHVYWYRQLPEEGLKFMVYLQKENIIDESGMPKERFSAEFPKEGPSILRIQQVVRGDSAAYFCASSPVFTGVIGNQPQHFGDGTRLSIL.

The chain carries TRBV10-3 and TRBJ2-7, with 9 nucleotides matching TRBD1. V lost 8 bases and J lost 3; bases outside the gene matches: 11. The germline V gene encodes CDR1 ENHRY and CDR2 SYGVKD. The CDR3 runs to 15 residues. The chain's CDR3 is CAIAYPGQGIYEQYF. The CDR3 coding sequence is TGTGCCATCGCTTACCCGGGACAGGGTATCTACGAGCAGTACTTC.

The CDR3 loop is CASSDSWGTDTGELFF. Written as DNA, the CDR3 is TGTGCCAGCAGTGACTCTTGGGGGACAGACACCGGGGAGCTGTTTTTT. This chain connects TRBV6-4 to TRBJ2-2, with 7 bases identical to TRBD1. Germline lookup yields CDR1 MRHNA and CDR2 SNTAGT. CDR3 length equals 16 residues. The J segment lost 3 bases and the V segment lost 0 bases, leaving 4 bases of the junction unmatched.

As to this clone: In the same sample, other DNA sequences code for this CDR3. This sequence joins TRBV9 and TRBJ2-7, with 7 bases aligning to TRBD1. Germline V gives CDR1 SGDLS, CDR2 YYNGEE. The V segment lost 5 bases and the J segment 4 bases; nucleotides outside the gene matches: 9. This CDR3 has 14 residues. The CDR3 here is CASSPGTASYEQYF. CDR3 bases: TGTGCCAGCAGTCCTGGGACAGCCTCTTACGAGCAGTACTTC. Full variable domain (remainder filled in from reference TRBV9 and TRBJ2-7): DSGVTQTPKHLITATGQRVTLRCSPRSGDLSVYWYQQSLDQGLQFLIQYYNGEERAKGNILERFSAQQFPDLHSELNLSSLELGDSALYFCASSPGTASYEQYFGPGTRLTVT.

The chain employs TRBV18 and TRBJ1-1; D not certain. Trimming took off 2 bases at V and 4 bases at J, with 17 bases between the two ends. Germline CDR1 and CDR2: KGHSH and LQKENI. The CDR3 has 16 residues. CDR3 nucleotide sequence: TGTGCCAGCTCACCAGGGGAGATGGGGAGGTTCACTGAAGCTTTCTTT. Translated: CASSPGEMGRFTEAFF.

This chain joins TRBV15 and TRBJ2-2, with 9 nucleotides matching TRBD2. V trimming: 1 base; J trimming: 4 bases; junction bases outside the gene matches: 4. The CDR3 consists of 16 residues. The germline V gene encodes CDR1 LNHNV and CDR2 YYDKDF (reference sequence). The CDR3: CATSRGTSASTGELFF. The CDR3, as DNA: TGTGCCACCAGCAGAGGGACTAGCGCGAGCACCGGGGAGCTGTTTTTT.

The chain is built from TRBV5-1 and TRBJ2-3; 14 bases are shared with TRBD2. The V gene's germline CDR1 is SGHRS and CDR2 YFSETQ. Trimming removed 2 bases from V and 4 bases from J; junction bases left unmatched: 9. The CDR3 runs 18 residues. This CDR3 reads CASSFYTRLAGGPDTQYF. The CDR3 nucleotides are TGCGCCAGCAGCTTCTACACCCGACTAGCGGGAGGGCCAGATACGCAGTATTTT.

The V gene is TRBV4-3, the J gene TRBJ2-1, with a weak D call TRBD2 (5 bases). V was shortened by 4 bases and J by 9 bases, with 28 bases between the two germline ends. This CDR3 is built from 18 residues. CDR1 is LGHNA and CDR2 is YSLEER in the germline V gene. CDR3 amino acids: CASSLHASGGVSSGEQFF. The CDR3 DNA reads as TGCGCCAGCAGCCTGCACGCGTCCGGAGGAGTCTCTTCTGGTGAGCAGTTCTTC.

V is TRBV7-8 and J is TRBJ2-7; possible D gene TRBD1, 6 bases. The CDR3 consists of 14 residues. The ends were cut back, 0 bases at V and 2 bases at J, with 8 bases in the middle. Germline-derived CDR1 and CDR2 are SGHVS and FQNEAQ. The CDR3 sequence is CASSLAHRAYEQYF. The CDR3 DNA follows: TGTGCCAGCAGCTTAGCCCACAGGGCCTACGAGCAGTACTTC.

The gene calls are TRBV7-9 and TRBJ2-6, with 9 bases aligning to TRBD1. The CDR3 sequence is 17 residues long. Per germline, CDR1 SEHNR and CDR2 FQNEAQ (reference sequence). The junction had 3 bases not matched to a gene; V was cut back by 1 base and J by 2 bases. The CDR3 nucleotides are TGTGCCAGCAGCTTAGGGACAGGGGTAACTGGGGCCAACGTCCTGACTTTC. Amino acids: CASSLGTGVTGANVLTF.

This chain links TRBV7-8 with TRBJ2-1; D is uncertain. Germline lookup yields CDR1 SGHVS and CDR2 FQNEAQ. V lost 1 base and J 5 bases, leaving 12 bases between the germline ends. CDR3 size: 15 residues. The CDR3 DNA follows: TGTGCCAGCAGCTTAGTCGAAAACCTCAACAATGAGCAGTTCTTC. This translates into CASSLVENLNNEQFF.

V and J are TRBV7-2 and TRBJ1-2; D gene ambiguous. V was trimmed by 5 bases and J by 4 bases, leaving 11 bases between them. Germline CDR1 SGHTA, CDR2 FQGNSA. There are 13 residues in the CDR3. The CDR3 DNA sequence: TGTGCCAGCAGCCGTGAAACAAGCTATGGCTACACCTTC. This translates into CASSRETSYGYTF. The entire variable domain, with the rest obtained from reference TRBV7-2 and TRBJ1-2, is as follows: GAGVSQSPSNKVTEKGKDVELRCDPISGHTALYWYRQSLGQGLEFLIYFQGNSAPDKSGLPSDRFSAERTGGSVSTLTIQRTQQEDSAVYLCASSRETSYGYTFGSGTRLTVV.